This T cell receptor beta chain was profiled in a study of blood T cells in healthy people across ages. Study-level findings and limits: The long-lived group displayed more naive CD4+ cells, plus higher diversity, than the aged donors did. Changes in expanded clonotypes were possibly confounded, as the CMV status of donors was unknown.

In each sample, at least 6 million PBMCs were isolated. PCR was performed a second time for 7 to 11 cycles using a sample-barcoded 5' primer and a J-beta primer mix. Every cDNA molecule bore a tag from a template-switch adaptor containing 12 random nucleotides. TCRdb re-analysed the 5' RACE reads in MiXCR, keeping a single row per CDR3 protein. The sample lists about 1.4 million distinct CDR3 sequences, 55% to 75% occurring once. Concerning this clonotype: Its antigen is not identified. Its ends do not fully match the called genes, so a read error is possible.

CDR1 and CDR2 from the germline V gene are SGHTS and YDEGEE. This CDR3 has 14 residues. The source is a man in his late teens or twenties in good health. Sequencing was performed on blood. This chain connects TRBV5-8 to TRBJ2-7, with D perhaps TRBD2 (6 bases). The CDR3 DNA is TGTGCCAGCGGCTTGGGGGGTAGCGGCTACGAGCAGTACTTC. It encodes CASGLGGSGYEQYF.